This is a list of T cell receptor beta chains from one sample in a study of blood T cell repertoires in COVID-19. Using immunoSEQ multiplex PCR, the repertoire was profiled, and TCRdb retains in-frame clones only, with some absent. The sample contains 180,000 or so clones, about 90% of which appear only once. Sequencing input: PBMCs or T cells enriched from blood (not recorded which). The source is a human donor with acute COVID-19. The donor label of this sample is uncertain. Each CDR3 is given with its conserved first and last residue. The D gene is left open where the match is weak. Size tells how often a clone was seen (once, few, many) or the class of an expanded clone, and some rows leave it out.

CDR3 protein,CDR3 DNA,V gene,J gene,clone size,D gene
CASSLSGHNYGYTF,TGTGCCAGCAGTTTATCGGGACACAACTATGGCTACACCTTC,TRBV27,TRBJ1-2,-,-
CASSVTPGDSYEQYF,TGTGCCAGCAGCGTAACGCCAGGGGATTCCTACGAGCAGTACTTC,TRBV9,TRBJ2-7,-,-
CASSDIGETEAFF,TGTGCCAGCAGTGATATTGGGGAGACTGAAGCTTTCTTT,TRBV2,TRBJ1-1,once,-
CASATGDQPQHF,TGTGCTAGTGCCACAGGGGACCAGCCCCAGCATTTT,TRBV12-5,TRBJ1-5,-,TRBD1
CASTPARTKGQPQHF,TGTGCCAGCACCCCCGCCCGGACAAAGGGTCAGCCCCAGCATTTT,TRBV2,TRBJ1-5,-,-
CASSQVGRGNGNTIYF,TGCGCCAGCAGCCAAGTCGGTAGGGGTAATGGAAACACCATATATTTT,TRBV4-1,TRBJ1-3,-,-
CASSLDARGYMEGYTF,TGTGCCAGCAGCTTAGACGCCAGGGGCTATATGGAGGGCTACACCTTC,TRBV7-2,TRBJ1-2,-,-
CASSRGTGGLGGSNQPQHF,TGTGCCAGCAGCCGAGGGACAGGGGGCCTCGGCGGGAGCAATCAGCCCCAGCATTTT,TRBV5-6,TRBJ1-5,-,TRBD1
CASSPRDRGNIQYF,TGTGCCAGCAGTCCGCGGGACAGGGGGAACATTCAGTACTTC,TRBV27,TRBJ2-4,-,TRBD1
CASSVGGAIDEQYF,TGTGCCAGCAGTGTCGGCGGGGCTATAGACGAGCAGTACTTC,TRBV2,TRBJ2-7,-,-
CSVTGSGNTIYF,TGCAGCGTGACAGGTTCTGGAAACACCATATATTTT,TRBV29-1,TRBJ1-3,-,-
CASSLRLAQETQYF,TGTGCCAGCAGCTTACGGCTAGCTCAAGAGACCCAGTACTTC,TRBV7-2,TRBJ2-5,-,-
CAMSTGGNSPLHF,TGTGCCATGTCAACAGGGGGCAATTCACCCCTCCACTTT,TRBV10-3,TRBJ1-6,-,TRBD1
CASSERVHEQYF,TGTGCCAGCAGTGAGAGGGTCCACGAGCAGTACTTC,TRBV25-1,TRBJ2-7,-,-
CASSPDRGEQPQHF,TGTGCCAGCAGCCCAGACAGGGGAGAACAGCCCCAGCATTTT,TRBV6-5,TRBJ1-5,-,TRBD1
CASSLGQGTGNTIYF,TGCGCCAGCAGCTTGGGACAGGGAACTGGAAACACCATATATTTT,TRBV5-1,TRBJ1-3,-,TRBD1
CASSQTPPGKDNYGYTF,TGTGCCAGCAGCCAAACCCCGCCAGGGAAGGATAACTATGGCTACACCTTC,TRBV14,TRBJ1-2,-,-
CASSIPGQPQHF,TGTGCCAGCAGCATCCCGGGTCAGCCCCAGCATTTT,TRBV19,TRBJ1-5,-,-
CASSMDREDEQYF,TGTGCCAGCTCAATGGACAGGGAAGACGAGCAGTACTTC,TRBV18,TRBJ2-7,-,TRBD1
CASSVQGHYSGANVLTF,TGTGCCAGCAGTGTCCAAGGACACTACTCTGGGGCCAACGTCCTGACTTTC,TRBV6-1,TRBJ2-6,-,-
CASSQDGLAGGAQFF,TGCGCCAGCAGCCAAGATGGGCTAGCGGGGGGGGCACAGTTCTTC,TRBV4-1,TRBJ2-1,-,TRBD2
CASSHAGTGDEQYF,TGCGCCAGCAGCCATGCCGGGACGGGGGACGAGCAGTACTTC,TRBV4-1,TRBJ2-7,-,-
CASSGAGSGQAGYF,TGTGCCAGCAGTGGGGCGGGGTCCGGTCAGGCTGGGTACTTC,TRBV2,TRBJ2-4,-,-
CASNAGDSSNEKLFF,TGTGCCAGCAACGCTGGGGACAGTTCCAATGAAAAACTGTTTTTT,TRBV6-5,TRBJ1-4,-,TRBD1
CASSELAVSYNEQFF,TGTGCCAGCAGTGAACTAGCGGTCTCCTACAATGAGCAGTTCTTC,TRBV2,TRBJ2-1,-,TRBD2
CASSSQSQGGSDEQYF,TGTGCCAGCAGCTCACAGTCTCAGGGGGGCAGCGACGAGCAGTACTTC,TRBV7-9,TRBJ2-7,-,-
CSVLNREHYEQYF,TGCAGCGTTTTAAACAGGGAGCACTACGAGCAGTACTTC,TRBV29-1,TRBJ2-7,-,-
CASSGGDPSVVNYGYTF,TGTGCCAGCAGCGGGGGGGATCCTTCGGTGGTGAACTATGGCTACACCTTC,TRBV5-4,TRBJ1-2,-,-
CSGRTGEETQYF,TGCAGCGGAAGGACAGGTGAAGAGACCCAGTACTTC,TRBV29-1,TRBJ2-5,-,TRBD1
CSVVTGIYEAFF,TGCAGCGTTGTTACAGGGATCTATGAAGCTTTCTTT,TRBV29-1,TRBJ1-1,few,-
CASSPPRQGAGDEQFF,TGTGCCAGCAGCCCCCCCCGCCAGGGCGCAGGTGATGAGCAGTTCTTC,TRBV7-9,TRBJ2-1,-,-
CASTLLGSSTGELFF,TGTGCCAGTACTCTACTTGGTTCCTCGACCGGGGAGCTGTTTTTT,TRBV19,TRBJ2-2,-,-
CSASHRQGLDYGYTF,TGCAGTGCTAGTCACAGGCAGGGTCTCGACTATGGCTACACCTTC,TRBV20-1,TRBJ1-2,-,-
CASSLYDGSYGYTF,TGCGCCAGCAGCCTCTACGACGGGAGCTACGGCTACACCTTC,TRBV4-1,TRBJ1-2,-,-
CASSPGQGAYEQYF,TGTGCCAGCAGTCCGGGACAGGGGGCCTACGAGCAGTACTTC,TRBV27,TRBJ2-7,-,TRBD1
CASSYQAHTEAFF,TGTGCCAGCAGTTATCAGGCACACACTGAAGCTTTCTTT,TRBV6-2/TRBV6-3,TRBJ1-1,-,-
CASSLYLWGLEGPETQYF,TGTGCCAGCAGCTTATATTTGTGGGGACTGGAGGGGCCAGAGACCCAGTACTTC,TRBV13,TRBJ2-5,-,-
CSVGVATNEKLFF,TGCAGCGTCGGGGTCGCAACTAATGAAAAACTGTTTTTT,TRBV29-1,TRBJ1-4,-,-
CASTATGFSSPLHF,TGTGCCAGCACCGCGACAGGGTTTAGTTCACCCCTCCACTTT,TRBV27,TRBJ1-6,-,TRBD1
CASSIRGIEETQYF,TGTGCCAGTAGTATTAGGGGGATTGAAGAGACCCAGTACTTC,TRBV19,TRBJ2-5,-,-